One sample yielded the 22 T cell receptor beta chains listed below, sequenced in a study of blood T cell repertoires in COVID-19. The repertoire was sequenced with immunoSEQ multiplex PCR; TCRdb's copy has only in-frame clones and lacks some. The sample contains 200,000 to 300,000 clones, about 87% of which appear only once. Sequencing was carried out using peripheral blood. The receptors stem from a woman between 55 and 75 years old with COVID-19, enrolled during active disease.

V and J are TRBV4-1 and TRBJ1-6, with a tentative D call TRBD1 (6 bases). Germline V gene sequence: CDR1 MGHRA, CDR2 YSYEKL. The V end lost 0 bases, the J end lost 6 bases, and 6 bases lay between the germline ends. This CDR3 is 14 amino acids long. The CDR3 region has the DNA TGCGCCAGCAGCCAAGAACAGGGTAATTCACCCCTCCACTTT. Residues: CASSQEQGNSPLHF.

The chain is built from TRBV5-4 and TRBJ1-2; D unclear. This CDR3 contains 15 residues. Germline V gene sequence: CDR1 SGHNT, CDR2 YYREEE (reference sequence). The germline V and J ends were trimmed by 3 bases and 0 bases, with 12 bases remaining between them. CDR3 in amino acids: CASSSDPGTNYGYTF. CDR3 nucleotide sequence: TGTGCCAGCAGCTCAGACCCGGGTACTAACTATGGCTACACCTTC.

The rearrangement uses TRBV4-1 and TRBJ2-6; a weak D match, TRBD1 (5 bases). The CDR3 extends over 19 amino acids. Trimming cost V 4 bases and J 2 bases, with 21 bases left between them. Germline V gene sequence: CDR1 MGHRA, CDR2 YSYEKL. The CDR3 nucleotides read TGCGCCAGCAGCCCTGAAAGGGGCAGGGCGGCGCCTGGGGCCAACGTCCTGACTTTC. This codes for CASSPERGRAAPGANVLTF.

The gene calls are TRBV7-2 and TRBJ2-7, with TRBD2 matching over 13 bases. Germline lookup yields CDR1 SGHTA and CDR2 FQGNSA. The J segment lost 1 base and the V segment lost 5 bases, leaving 8 bases of the junction unmatched. This CDR3 is built from 17 residues. DNA of the CDR3: TGTGCCAGCAGCCCCGGACTAGCGGGAGTCGAATCCTACGAGCAGTACTTC. Its translation: CASSPGLAGVESYEQYF.

This sequence joins TRBV14 and TRBJ2-1; possible D gene TRBD1, 6 bases. The CDR3 is made up of 15 amino acids. V lost 3 bases and J lost 4, with 13 bases in between. Germline V CDR1 and CDR2: SGHDN, FVKESK. The CDR3 DNA reads as TGTGCCAGCAGCCAGGGGGCTCTAGGTTACAATGAGCAGTTCTTC. Translated: CASSQGALGYNEQFF.

This clone is a singleton in its sample. This chain connects TRBV14 to TRBJ2-1; the D gene is possibly TRBD2 (5 bases). This CDR3 is 13 amino acids long. The V end was cut by 5 bases, the J end by 3 bases, with 8 bases between. Germline V lookup: CDR1 SGHDN, CDR2 FVKESK. The CDR3 coding sequence is TGTGCCAGCAGCAGAGACTACTACAATGAGCAGTTCTTC. This encodes CASSRDYYNEQFF. Supplemented by reference TRBV14 and TRBJ2-1, the full variable domain reads EAGVTQFPSHSVIEKGQTVTLRCDPISGHDNLYWYRRVMGKEIKFLLHFVKESKQDESGMPNNRFLAERTGGTYSTLKVQPAELEDSGVYFCASSRDYYNEQFFGPGTRLTVL.

Remarks on this clone: Different DNA sequences within this sample yield the same CDR3. This rearrangement joins TRBV5-1 to TRBJ2-6, with D maybe TRBD1 (6 bases). CDR3 length equals 14 residues. Trimming left V 5 bases short and J 1 base short, with 7 bases between. In germline, CDR1 is SGHRS, CDR2 YFSETQ. CDR3 residues: CASRQGSGANVLTF. The CDR3 DNA follows: TGCGCCAGCAGGCAGGGGTCTGGGGCCAACGTCCTGACTTTC.

The V call is TRBV7-2, the J call TRBJ2-7; D gene ambiguous. Per the germline V gene, CDR1 is SGHTA and CDR2 is FQGNSA. V was pared by 0 bases and J by 6 bases, with 3 bases between. This CDR3 is built from 11 residues. The CDR3 loop reads CASSLAREQYF. DNA of the CDR3: TGTGCCAGCAGCTTAGCTCGCGAGCAGTACTTC.

The chain has TRBV6-2 or TRBV6-3 and TRBJ1-5; the D gene is possibly TRBD1 (6 bases). Germline V gene lookup returns CDR1 MNHEY and CDR2 SVGEGT. The CDR3 is 16 residues long. Trimming cost V 2 bases and J 7 bases, with 18 bases left between them. DNA of the CDR3: TGTGCCAGCAGTTACAGGGGGACGGCTTCTGGGCAGCCCCAGCATTTT. Translating gives CASSYRGTASGQPQHF.

This sequence joins TRBV28 and TRBJ2-7, with D possibly matching TRBD2 (6 bases). In germline, CDR1 is MDHEN, CDR2 SYDVKM. The CDR3 sequence is 14 residues long. V dropped 3 bases and J dropped 1 base, with 10 bases sitting between them. DNA for the CDR3: TGTGCCAGCAGTTTTGCTGGGGGGTCCTACGAGCAGTACTTC. Its protein is CASSFAGGSYEQYF.

The V gene is TRBV10-1, the J gene TRBJ1-1, with D possibly TRBD1 on 6 matching bases. V lost 8 bases to trimming and J lost 1 base, with 8 bases between them. This CDR3 contains 12 residues. Germline V CDR1 and CDR2: WNHNN, SYGVQD (reference sequence). CDR3 residues: CASDRRNTEAFF. DNA for the CDR3: TGCGCCAGCGACAGGAGGAACACTGAAGCTTTCTTT.

This sequence joins TRBV24-1 and TRBJ2-1; possible D gene TRBD2, 5 bases. The V gene lost 9 bases and the J gene lost 3 bases, with 14 bases spanning the gap. This CDR3 is 14 amino acids long. In germline, CDR1 is KGHDR, CDR2 SFDVKD. The CDR3 region is CATGAGGNYNEQFF. In DNA, the CDR3 is TGTGCCACCGGCGCGGGCGGAAACTACAATGAGCAGTTCTTC.

The chain links TRBV15 to TRBJ2-7; 9 bases map to TRBD1. Germline lookup yields CDR1 LNHNV and CDR2 YYDKDF (reference sequence). V lost 5 bases, J lost 7 bases, and 12 bases stayed unmatched. The CDR3 loop spans 15 amino acids. CDR3 sequence reads: CATSRTGDVPGEQYF. CDR3 DNA: TGTGCCACCAGCCGGACAGGGGATGTCCCGGGTGAGCAGTACTTC.

V usage is TRBV9 and J usage is TRBJ1-1; D gene unclear. The CDR3 length is 13 residues. Germline V gene sequence: CDR1 SGDLS, CDR2 YYNGEE. Trimming pared 3 bases from V and 4 bases from J, leaving 10 bases between. This chain's CDR3 is CASSAKPGTEAFF. The CDR3 region has the DNA TGTGCCAGCAGCGCGAAGCCGGGCACTGAAGCTTTCTTT.

This clone was observed a handful of times. The gene calls are TRBV7-9 and TRBJ2-1; no definite D call. With 5 bases removed from V and 9 bases from J, the gap between germline ends came to 11 bases. The CDR3 is made up of 12 amino acids. Per germline, CDR1 SEHNR and CDR2 FQNEAQ (reference sequence). CDR3 DNA: TGTGCCAGCAGCCTCGCCTGGGCTGAGCAGTTCTTC. It encodes CASSLAWAEQFF.

The gene calls are TRBV7-9 and TRBJ2-3; D is ambiguous. Germline V gives CDR1 SEHNR, CDR2 FQNEAQ (reference sequence). Trimming removed 5 bases at V and 6 bases at J, with 15 bases between. The CDR3 totals 14 residues. The CDR3 loop reads CASSPGLFPDTQYF. The CDR3 region has the DNA TGTGCCAGCAGCCCGGGTCTTTTCCCCGATACGCAGTATTTT.

DNA of the CDR3: TGTGCCAGCACACAAACCTTCGGGACTAGGGGAAATGAGCAGTTCTTC. Its translation: CASTQTFGTRGNEQFF. The V gene is TRBV28, the J gene TRBJ2-1, with 8 bases lining up with TRBD2. Germline V CDR1 and CDR2: MDHEN, SYDVKM. Trimming removed 7 bases from V and 7 bases from J; junction bases left unmatched: 15. CDR3 length equals 16 residues.

The V call is TRBV10-3, the J call TRBJ1-2; 9 nucleotides align to TRBD1. This CDR3 is built from 13 residues. Germline trimming cut 5 bases from V and 8 bases from J; bases unmatched to any gene: 6. Germline CDR1 ENHRY, CDR2 SYGVKD. The CDR3 DNA reads as TGTGCCATCAGTTCGGGACAGGGATTCGGCTACACCTTC. As protein: CAISSGQGFGYTF.

This chain links TRBV2 with TRBJ2-3; TRBD2 aligns across 11 bases. Germline V lookup: CDR1 SNHLY, CDR2 FYNNEI. The CDR3 covers 16 residues. The J segment lost 4 bases and the V segment lost 5 bases, leaving 8 bases of the junction unmatched. CDR3 amino acids: CASSTGLAAPPDTQYF. Written as DNA, the CDR3 is TGTGCCAGCAGTACGGGACTAGCGGCGCCCCCAGATACGCAGTATTTT. The complete variable domain, with remaining parts taken from reference TRBV2 and TRBJ2-3, reads EPEVTQTPSHQVTQMGQEVILRCVPISNHLYFYWYRQILGQKVEFLVSFYNNEISEKSEIFDDQFSVERPDGSNFTLKIRSTKLEDSAMYFCASSTGLAAPPDTQYFGPGTRLTVL.

The J gene is TRBJ2-2, the V gene TRBV6-5; D possibly corresponds to TRBD2 (6 bases). The CDR3 covers 12 residues. The germline V gene encodes CDR1 MNHEY and CDR2 SVGAGI. V lost 11 bases and J lost 1, with 8 bases in between. The CDR3 reads CAVGRNTGELFF. CDR3 DNA sequence: TGTGCCGTCGGGAGGAACACCGGGGAGCTGTTTTTT.

The J gene is TRBJ2-7, the V gene TRBV28, with a tentative D call TRBD1 (5 bases). Per germline, CDR1 MDHEN and CDR2 SYDVKM. The CDR3 is 13 amino acids. Trimming removed 6 bases at V and 0 bases at J, with 9 bases between. This chain's CDR3 is CASSQTASYEQYF. The CDR3 coding sequence is TGTGCCAGCAGCCAGACAGCCTCCTACGAGCAGTACTTC.

The rearrangement joins TRBV27 to TRBJ1-6; D not certain. The CDR3 consists of 14 residues. CDR1 and CDR2 from the germline V gene are MNHEY and SMNVEV (reference sequence). V was pared by 6 bases and J by 5 bases, with 11 bases between. CDR3 DNA: TGTGCCAGCAGCCCCTCATACAATAATTCACCCCTCCACTTT. Protein product: CASSPSYNNSPLHF.